These T cell receptor beta chains were read from a single sample in a study of cytomegalovirus exposure and HLA in healthy donors. Sequenced by immunoSEQ multiplex PCR; TCRdb stores in-frame clones only, minus some. The sample includes around 170,000 clones, around 77% seen only once; the top ten take around 2.5%. Source material: PBMCs. These receptors were taken from a man aged 55-75 years in good health and CMV-seronegative. The CDR3 runs from the conserved cysteine through the conserved F or W. Fields, in order: CDR3 DNA, CDR3 protein, V gene, D gene, J gene, clone size. D genes are given only for firm matches. Clone size appears in some rows only: once, few, many, or a class for an expanded clone.

cdr3_nt: TGTGCCAGCAGTAGGTCTAGCTCCTACAATGAGCAGTTCTTC; cdr3_aa: CASSRSSSYNEQFF; v_call: TRBV9; d_call: NA; j_call: TRBJ2-1; clone_size: few
cdr3_nt: TGTGCCTGGAGCGAAACTCGACAGGGACCCTACGAGCAGTACTTC; cdr3_aa: CAWSETRQGPYEQYF; v_call: TRBV30; d_call: TRBD1; j_call: TRBJ2-7; clone_size: NA
cdr3_nt: NA; cdr3_aa: CASILEGLYGCTF; v_call: TRBV6-1; d_call: NA; j_call: TRBJ1-2; clone_size: NA
cdr3_nt: TGTGCCAGCAGCCCGGGACTGAGCTCCTACAATGAGCAGTTCTTC; cdr3_aa: CASSPGLSSYNEQFF; v_call: TRBV27; d_call: NA; j_call: TRBJ2-1; clone_size: NA
cdr3_nt: TGTGCCAGCAGCTTAAGAGTGTTTGCAGATACGCAGTATTTT; cdr3_aa: CASSLRVFADTQYF; v_call: TRBV7-3; d_call: NA; j_call: TRBJ2-3; clone_size: NA
cdr3_nt: TGTGCCAGTAGTATAGGAAGAACTAGCGGCTACAATGAGCAGTTCTTC; cdr3_aa: CASSIGRTSGYNEQFF; v_call: TRBV19; d_call: TRBD2; j_call: TRBJ2-1; clone_size: NA
cdr3_nt: TGTGCCGGCCAAGGCGGGCGGGGCGGGGAGACCCAGTACTTC; cdr3_aa: CAGQGGRGGETQYF; v_call: TRBV7-9; d_call: NA; j_call: TRBJ2-5; clone_size: few
cdr3_nt: TGTGCCAGCAGCTTAACAGGCACAGATACGCAGTATTTT; cdr3_aa: CASSLTGTDTQYF; v_call: TRBV7-2; d_call: NA; j_call: TRBJ2-3; clone_size: NA
cdr3_nt: TGTGCCAGCAGTTATGGGCAGGCGGGGCAGCCCCAGCATTTT; cdr3_aa: CASSYGQAGQPQHF; v_call: TRBV6-5; d_call: NA; j_call: TRBJ1-5; clone_size: few
cdr3_nt: TGTGCCAGCAGGCCAACCGACAGGGGAGGAATCTATGGCTACCCCTTC; cdr3_aa: CASRPTDRGGIYGYPF; v_call: TRBV6-6; d_call: TRBD1; j_call: TRBJ1-2; clone_size: few
cdr3_nt: TGTGCCAGCAGTTTCCCGAGACTAGCGGGAGAAACCGGGGAGCTGTTTTTT; cdr3_aa: CASSFPRLAGETGELFF; v_call: TRBV28; d_call: TRBD2; j_call: TRBJ2-2; clone_size: NA
cdr3_nt: TGTGCCAGCAGGAGACTAGCGGGAAACCCCGACAATGAGCAGTTCTTC; cdr3_aa: CASRRLAGNPDNEQFF; v_call: TRBV6-4; d_call: TRBD2; j_call: TRBJ2-1; clone_size: NA
cdr3_nt: TGTGCCAGCAGCTTGGTGCAGGGGGTTGGTGGCTACACCTTC; cdr3_aa: CASSLVQGVGGYTF; v_call: TRBV5-4; d_call: TRBD1; j_call: TRBJ1-2; clone_size: NA
cdr3_nt: TGTGCCAGCATTAGCCTCGGACATTCCTACGAGCAGTACTTC; cdr3_aa: CASISLGHSYEQYF; v_call: TRBV27; d_call: NA; j_call: TRBJ2-7; clone_size: NA
cdr3_nt: TGTGCCAGCAGCTTTCGACAGGGGGATTCACCCCTCCACTTT; cdr3_aa: CASSFRQGDSPLHF; v_call: TRBV7-9; d_call: TRBD1; j_call: TRBJ1-6; clone_size: NA
cdr3_nt: TGTGCCAGCCGACAGGACAGGGTTCCTTCGGGAGCTTTCTTT; cdr3_aa: CASRQDRVPSGAFF; v_call: TRBV27; d_call: TRBD1; j_call: TRBJ1-1; clone_size: NA
cdr3_nt: TGTGCCAGCAGTGCCATACAGCTCTCTGGGGCCAACGTCCTGACTTTC; cdr3_aa: CASSAIQLSGANVLTF; v_call: TRBV2; d_call: NA; j_call: TRBJ2-6; clone_size: few
cdr3_nt: TGTGCCAGCAGTGTGGTGGGGGCGACCACGAATGATATCGCTGGGGGCTCCTACGAGCAGTACTTC; cdr3_aa: CASSVVGATTNDIAGGSYEQYF; v_call: TRBV2; d_call: NA; j_call: TRBJ2-7; clone_size: NA
cdr3_nt: TGTGCCAGCAGCTCCCAGACTGATGGCCCTAGCACAGATACGCAGTATTTT; cdr3_aa: CASSSQTDGPSTDTQYF; v_call: TRBV13; d_call: NA; j_call: TRBJ2-3; clone_size: NA
cdr3_nt: TGTGCCAGCAGTGGAGGGACACCGGGGAATCAGCCCCAGCATTTT; cdr3_aa: CASSGGTPGNQPQHF; v_call: TRBV2; d_call: NA; j_call: TRBJ1-5; clone_size: NA
cdr3_nt: TGTGCCAGCAGCTTCAGAGCGGGAACTCAAGAGACCCAGTACTTC; cdr3_aa: CASSFRAGTQETQYF; v_call: TRBV7-9; d_call: TRBD2; j_call: TRBJ2-5; clone_size: NA
cdr3_nt: TGTGCCAGCAGCGCCGGGACACCACGCCCATCTGAAGCTTTCTTT; cdr3_aa: CASSAGTPRPSEAFF; v_call: TRBV2; d_call: NA; j_call: TRBJ1-1; clone_size: NA
cdr3_nt: TGTGCCAGTAGTATGGGGCTTGGCGCTATGAACACTGAAGCTTTCTTT; cdr3_aa: CASSMGLGAMNTEAFF; v_call: TRBV19; d_call: NA; j_call: TRBJ1-1; clone_size: few
cdr3_nt: TGTGCCAGCAGTGGTGACAGGACCGAAGCTTTCTTT; cdr3_aa: CASSGDRTEAFF; v_call: TRBV2; d_call: NA; j_call: TRBJ1-1; clone_size: few
cdr3_nt: TGTGCCAGCAGCCAAGATTCTCTCCCGTCGCCCGCAGGGGGCTCGGAGACCCAGTACTTC; cdr3_aa: CASSQDSLPSPAGGSETQYF; v_call: TRBV4-2; d_call: TRBD1; j_call: TRBJ2-5; clone_size: once
cdr3_nt: TGTGCCTGCCTAGGGCAGGGGGCGCGCTACGAGCAGTACTTC; cdr3_aa: CACLGQGARYEQYF; v_call: TRBV28; d_call: TRBD1; j_call: TRBJ2-7; clone_size: NA
cdr3_nt: TGTGCCAGCACTGAACAACTACCCTACGAGCAGTACTTC; cdr3_aa: CASTEQLPYEQYF; v_call: TRBV28; d_call: NA; j_call: TRBJ2-7; clone_size: NA
cdr3_nt: TGTGCCAGCAGTGAAGCAACGGTTAACAATCAGCCCCAGCATTTT; cdr3_aa: CASSEATVNNQPQHF; v_call: TRBV6-1; d_call: NA; j_call: TRBJ1-5; clone_size: NA
cdr3_nt: TGTGCCAGCAGCTTGGCCGGGGGGTCCCTTTTCTCACCCCTCCACTTT; cdr3_aa: CASSLAGGSLFSPLHF; v_call: TRBV5-6; d_call: NA; j_call: TRBJ1-6; clone_size: NA
cdr3_nt: TGCGCCAGCAGTAAGGGGGCAAGGGAGACCCAGTACTTC; cdr3_aa: CASSKGARETQYF; v_call: TRBV5-1; d_call: TRBD1; j_call: TRBJ2-5; clone_size: NA
cdr3_nt: TGTGCCAGCGAGGACAGGACCTCCTACGAGCAGTACTTC; cdr3_aa: CASEDRTSYEQYF; v_call: TRBV6-5; d_call: TRBD1; j_call: TRBJ2-7; clone_size: few
cdr3_nt: TGTGCCAGCAGCCAAGATCTGGCAGCCCTTCGGGGGACAGATACGCAGTATTTT; cdr3_aa: CASSQDLAALRGTDTQYF; v_call: TRBV14; d_call: NA; j_call: TRBJ2-3; clone_size: NA
cdr3_nt: TGTGCCAGCAACGGACAGGCCGGCTCCTACGAGCAGTACTTC; cdr3_aa: CASNGQAGSYEQYF; v_call: TRBV6-6; d_call: TRBD1; j_call: TRBJ2-7; clone_size: NA
cdr3_nt: TGTGCCAGCACCCCCCGGGGGTCAGGTACCTATGGCTACACCTTC; cdr3_aa: CASTPRGSGTYGYTF; v_call: TRBV27; d_call: NA; j_call: TRBJ1-2; clone_size: NA
cdr3_nt: TGCGCCAGCAGTTGGAGCAACACCGGGGAGCTGTTTTTT; cdr3_aa: CASSWSNTGELFF; v_call: TRBV10-1; d_call: NA; j_call: TRBJ2-2; clone_size: few
cdr3_nt: TGTGCCACCCGCGGTCCAGGGGTTGGCGAGCAGTACTTC; cdr3_aa: CATRGPGVGEQYF; v_call: TRBV10-3; d_call: NA; j_call: TRBJ2-7; clone_size: NA
cdr3_nt: TGTGCCAGCTCACTAATGACAGGGTCTAATGAAAAACTGTTTTTT; cdr3_aa: CASSLMTGSNEKLFF; v_call: TRBV18; d_call: TRBD1; j_call: TRBJ1-4; clone_size: once
cdr3_nt: TGTGCCAGCAGCGTAGATCCGATCGGGGGGATCGCAGATACGCAGTATTTT; cdr3_aa: CASSVDPIGGIADTQYF; v_call: TRBV9; d_call: TRBD2; j_call: TRBJ2-3; clone_size: NA
cdr3_nt: TGTGCCAGCAGTCCCGGGACAGGGGGGTACAATGAGCAGTTCTTC; cdr3_aa: CASSPGTGGYNEQFF; v_call: TRBV6-6; d_call: TRBD1; j_call: TRBJ2-1; clone_size: NA
cdr3_nt: TGTGCCAGCAGCCTCGTACAGGGTTACGAGCAGTACTTC; cdr3_aa: CASSLVQGYEQYF; v_call: TRBV6-1; d_call: NA; j_call: TRBJ2-7; clone_size: NA
cdr3_nt: TGTGCCAGCAGAGACAGGGGACTACGCTCTGGGGCCAACGTCCTGACTTTC; cdr3_aa: CASRDRGLRSGANVLTF; v_call: TRBV2; d_call: NA; j_call: TRBJ2-6; clone_size: NA
cdr3_nt: TGTGCCAGCAGCTTAGTCCGCGCGGCGGCCGAGGAGCTGTTTTTT; cdr3_aa: CASSLVRAAAEELFF; v_call: TRBV7-2; d_call: NA; j_call: TRBJ2-2; clone_size: NA
cdr3_nt: TGCGCCAGCAGCCAAGATCAAGCCAACCGTCTGGGCTACACCTTC; cdr3_aa: CASSQDQANRLGYTF; v_call: TRBV4-3; d_call: NA; j_call: TRBJ1-2; clone_size: NA
cdr3_nt: TGCGCCAGCAGCTTGGGCGGGACAGGGGGCATGAACACTGAAGCTTTCTTT; cdr3_aa: CASSLGGTGGMNTEAFF; v_call: TRBV5-1; d_call: TRBD1; j_call: TRBJ1-1; clone_size: once
cdr3_nt: TGTGCCAGCTCGATAGCGGGAGTGGGACAAGAGACCCAGTACTTC; cdr3_aa: CASSIAGVGQETQYF; v_call: TRBV18; d_call: TRBD2; j_call: TRBJ2-5; clone_size: NA